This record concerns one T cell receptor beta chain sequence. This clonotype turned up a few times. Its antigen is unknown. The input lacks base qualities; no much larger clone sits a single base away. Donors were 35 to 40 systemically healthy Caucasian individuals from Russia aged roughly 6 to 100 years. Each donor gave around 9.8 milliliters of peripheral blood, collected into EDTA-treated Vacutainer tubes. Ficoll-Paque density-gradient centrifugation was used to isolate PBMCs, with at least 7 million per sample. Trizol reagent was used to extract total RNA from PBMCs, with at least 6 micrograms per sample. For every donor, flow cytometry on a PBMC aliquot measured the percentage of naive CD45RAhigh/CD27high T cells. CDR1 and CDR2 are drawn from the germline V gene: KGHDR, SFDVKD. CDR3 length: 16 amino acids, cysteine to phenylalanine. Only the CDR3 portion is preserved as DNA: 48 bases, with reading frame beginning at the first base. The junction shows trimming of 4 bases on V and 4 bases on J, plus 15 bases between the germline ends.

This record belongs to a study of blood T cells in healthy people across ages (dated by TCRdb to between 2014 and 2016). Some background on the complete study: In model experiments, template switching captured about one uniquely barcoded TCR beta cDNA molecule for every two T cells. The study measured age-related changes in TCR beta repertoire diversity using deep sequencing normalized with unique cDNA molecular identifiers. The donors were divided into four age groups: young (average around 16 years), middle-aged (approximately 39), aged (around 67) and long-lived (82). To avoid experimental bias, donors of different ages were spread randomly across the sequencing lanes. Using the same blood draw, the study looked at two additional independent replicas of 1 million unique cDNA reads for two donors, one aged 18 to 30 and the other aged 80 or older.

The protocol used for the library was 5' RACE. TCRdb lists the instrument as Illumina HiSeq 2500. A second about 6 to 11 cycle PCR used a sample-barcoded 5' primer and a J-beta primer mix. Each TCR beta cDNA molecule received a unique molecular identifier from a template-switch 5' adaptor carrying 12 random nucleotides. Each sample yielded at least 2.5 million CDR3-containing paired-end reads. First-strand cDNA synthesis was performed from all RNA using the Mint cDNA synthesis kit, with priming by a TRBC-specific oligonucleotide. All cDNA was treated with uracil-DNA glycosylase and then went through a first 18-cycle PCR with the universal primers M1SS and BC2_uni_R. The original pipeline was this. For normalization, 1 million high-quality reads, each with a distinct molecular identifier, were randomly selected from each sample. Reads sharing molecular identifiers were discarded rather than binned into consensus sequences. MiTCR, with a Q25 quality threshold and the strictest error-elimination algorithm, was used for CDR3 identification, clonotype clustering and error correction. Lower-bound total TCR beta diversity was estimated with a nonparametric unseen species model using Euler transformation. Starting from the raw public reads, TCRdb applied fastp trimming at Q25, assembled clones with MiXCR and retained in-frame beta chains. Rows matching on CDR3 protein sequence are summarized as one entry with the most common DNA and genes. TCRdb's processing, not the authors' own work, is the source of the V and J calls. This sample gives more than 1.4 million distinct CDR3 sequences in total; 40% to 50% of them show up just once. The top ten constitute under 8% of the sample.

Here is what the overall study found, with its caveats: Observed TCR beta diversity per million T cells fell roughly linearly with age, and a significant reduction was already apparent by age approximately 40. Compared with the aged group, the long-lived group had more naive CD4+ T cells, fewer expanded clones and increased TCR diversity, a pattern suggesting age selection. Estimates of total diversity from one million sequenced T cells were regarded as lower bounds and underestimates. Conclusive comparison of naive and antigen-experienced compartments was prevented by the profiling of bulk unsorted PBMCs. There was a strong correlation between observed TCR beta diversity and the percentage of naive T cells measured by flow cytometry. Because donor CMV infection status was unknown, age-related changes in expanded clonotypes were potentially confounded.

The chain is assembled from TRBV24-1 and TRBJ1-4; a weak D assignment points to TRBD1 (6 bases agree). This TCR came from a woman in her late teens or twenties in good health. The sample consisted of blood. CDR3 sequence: CATSEGGQRDNEKLFF. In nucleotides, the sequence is TGTGCCACCAGTGAGGGAGGACAGAGAGATAATGAAAAACTGTTTTTT.